This TCR beta chain was sequenced in a study of T-cell reconstitution after alpha-beta-depleted transplantation in children. Germline CDR1 reads MNHEY; CDR2 reads SVGEGT. The CDR3 is 16 amino acids. The V segment lost 5 bases and the J segment 9 bases; nucleotides outside the gene matches: 14. The authors prepared the TCRbeta library with unique molecular identifiers. TCRdb fed the PCR reads into MiXCR, producing one record per CDR3 protein. The sample comprises some 520,000 distinct CDR3 sequences, approximately 32% of which are singletons, and 2% to 2.5% rests with the top ten. Sequencing used PBMCs from the stem cell graft donor, obtained from the stem cell graft. The rearrangement links TRBV6-2 or TRBV6-3 to TRBJ2-1, with TRBD2 matching 9 bases. This receptor was taken from a human donor who donated a stem cell graft to a child with aplastic anemia. This CDR3 is CASSPVGLAGTVEQFF. CDR3 sequence (DNA): TGTGCCAGCAGTCCCGTGGGGCTAGCGGGAACGGTTGAGCAGTTCTTC.